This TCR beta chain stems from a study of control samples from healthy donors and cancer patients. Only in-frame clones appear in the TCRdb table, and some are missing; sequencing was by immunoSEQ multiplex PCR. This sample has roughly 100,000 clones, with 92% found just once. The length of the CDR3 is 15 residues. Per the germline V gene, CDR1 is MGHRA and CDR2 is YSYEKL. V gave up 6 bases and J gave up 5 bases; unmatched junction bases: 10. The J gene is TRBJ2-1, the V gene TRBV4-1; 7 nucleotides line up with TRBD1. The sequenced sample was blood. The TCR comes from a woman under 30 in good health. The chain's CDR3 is CASRDIRDRDNEQFF. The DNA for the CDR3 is TGCGCCAGCAGAGACATCCGGGACAGAGACAATGAGCAGTTCTTC.